This T cell receptor beta chain comes out of a study of type 1 regulatory T cells. Study-wide background: T-allo10 is an in vitro-generated, Tr1-enriched CD4 T cell product specific for alloantigen.

This clonotype was seen only a few times. Germline loops: CDR1 LNHDA, CDR2 SQIVND (reference sequence). The CDR3 contains 10 residues. Trimming removed 7 bases from V and 7 bases from J, with 7 bases in between. In TCRdb, the reads were re-called with MiXCR into one record per CDR3 protein. The sample lists some 89,000 distinct CDR3 sequences, less than 40% occurring once. The clonotype comes from a human donor in good health. The sample was CD4+ T cells, either the whole sample or a sorted fraction (not recorded which). This sequence joins TRBV19 and TRBJ1-2, with D perhaps TRBD1 (5 bases). CDR3 coding DNA: TGTGCCAGTATGGGACTTGGCTACACCTTC. Encoded protein: CASMGLGYTF.